A selection of T cell receptor beta chains follows, all from one sample in a study of a mutant IDH1 vaccine in newly diagnosed glioma. Some clones are missing from TCRdb's copy, which holds only in-frame ones; the method was immunoSEQ multiplex PCR. The table lists roughly 50,000 clones, approximately 80% of them singletons, with under 3.5% in the top ten. These TCRs are of unknown antigen specificity. The input for sequencing was PBMCs, taken from a glioma patient whose treatment included an IDH1 peptide vaccine. These receptors all come from a man aged 30 to 45 with glioma. Both conserved end residues are part of each CDR3. Fields, in order: D gene, J gene, clone size, V gene, CDR3 protein, CDR3 DNA. A D gene is named only where the DNA matches it firmly. Expanded clones get a size class; other rows say once, few or many, or leave the size out.

>.|TRBJ2-7|.|TRBV2
CASSEGVTGIYEQYF
TGTGCCAGCAGTGAAGGTGTTACAGGGATTTACGAGCAGTACTTC
>TRBD1|TRBJ1-3|.|TRBV19
CASSRTTGNPGNTIYF
TGTGCCAGTAGCCGAACGACAGGGAATCCTGGAAACACCATATATTTT
>.|TRBJ1-5|once|TRBV10-2
CASSERGQPQHF
TGCGCCAGCAGTGAGAGGGGGCAGCCCCAGCATTTT
>.|TRBJ2-2|.|TRBV30
CAWSVLGITGELFF
TGTGCCTGGAGTGTTCTGGGAATCACCGGGGAGCTGTTTTTT
>.|TRBJ2-3|.|TRBV6-1
CASSVPPLSLPYF
TGTGCCAGCAGTGTCCCCCCCCTCAGTTTGCCGTATTTT
>.|TRBJ1-5|.|TRBV2
CASSEGFSTDDQPQHF
TGTGCCAGCAGTGAGGGATTCTCGACAGATGATCAGCCCCAGCATTTT
>.|TRBJ1-2|.|TRBV5-4
CASSLDRGYGYTF
TGTGCCAGCAGCTTGGACCGGGGCTATGGCTACACCTTC
>.|TRBJ2-6|.|TRBV6-5
CASKYGPTGANVLTF
TGTGCCAGCAAGTACGGTCCTACTGGGGCCAACGTCCTGACTTTC
>.|TRBJ1-1|.|TRBV15
CATSRDIYIGVGRNTEAFF
TGTGCCACCAGCAGAGATATCTATATTGGGGTGGGGAGGAACACTGAAGCTTTCTTT
>TRBD1|TRBJ2-7|.|TRBV28
CASSFLGQGFQQYF
TGTGCCAGCAGTTTTTTGGGACAGGGGTTTCAGCAGTACTTC
>TRBD1|TRBJ1-1|.|TRBV19
CASSSIPGTGAMNTEAFF
TGTGCCAGTAGTAGTATCCCCGGGACAGGGGCCATGAACACTGAAGCTTTCTTT
>TRBD1|TRBJ1-1|.|TRBV2
CASSTGGSNTEAFF
TGTGCCAGCAGTACAGGGGGCTCCAACACTGAAGCTTTCTTT
>TRBD2|TRBJ2-7|.|TRBV9
CASSSSGTILSYEQYF
TGTGCCAGCAGCTCCAGCGGGACCATACTTAGCTACGAGCAGTACTTC
>.|TRBJ1-1|few|TRBV9
CASSLRWDTEAFF
TGTGCCAGCAGCCTCCGGTGGGACACTGAAGCTTTCTTT
>.|TRBJ2-3|.|TRBV30
CAWSVQGGTDTQYF
TGTGCCTGGAGTGTACAGGGCGGCACAGATACGCAGTATTTT
>TRBD2|TRBJ2-3|once|TRBV28
CASSRRLAGGTSTDTQYF
TGTGCCAGCAGCCGAAGACTAGCGGGGGGGACTAGCACAGATACGCAGTATTTT
>TRBD1|TRBJ2-7|.|TRBV2
CASSGARDRAYEQYF
TGTGCCAGCAGCGGGGCGCGGGACAGGGCCTACGAGCAGTACTTC
>.|TRBJ2-2|.|TRBV5-1
CASSLAADGTSGELFF
TGCGCCAGCAGCTTGGCCGCAGACGGCACCTCCGGGGAGCTGTTTTTT
>.|TRBJ2-4|.|TRBV18
CASSPPEGRKNIQYF
TGTGCCAGCTCACCTCCTGAAGGGAGAAAAAACATTCAGTACTTC
>.|TRBJ2-3|.|TRBV20-1
CSARKTDTQYF
TGCAGTGCTAGGAAGACAGATACGCAGTATTTT
>.|TRBJ1-5|once|TRBV28
CASSPGTANQPQHF
TGTGCCAGCAGTCCCGGGACGGCAAATCAGCCCCAGCATTTT
>.|TRBJ1-1|few|TRBV5-1
CASSPRQNTEAFF
TGCGCCAGCAGCCCTCGACAGAACACTGAAGCTTTCTTT
>TRBD1|TRBJ1-6|.|TRBV27
CASRRGDSRRSYNSPLHF
TGTGCCAGCAGGCGCGGGGACAGCCGGAGGTCCTATAATTCACCCCTCCACTTT
>TRBD2|TRBJ2-7|.|TRBV7-9
CATSLGRGLAGGSYEQYF
TGTGCCACCAGCCTCGGAAGGGGACTAGCGGGGGGCAGCTACGAGCAGTACTTC